This T cell receptor beta chain came from a study of blood T cell repertoires in COVID-19. This CDR3 is built from 14 residues. V lost 3 bases and J lost 5; bases outside the gene matches: 2. Germline assignment: CDR1 LNHDA and CDR2 SQIVND (reference sequence). This clone was seen a few times. In the original workflow: Nucleated cell number was recorded as an estimate derived from reference gene primer amplification. Here immunoSEQ multiplex PCR was the method, and the copy in TCRdb shows in-frame clones only, minus some. D and trimming were read from the DNA, whereas the V and J calls and clone size are those reported in that table. The sample has about 210,000 clones, more than 80% seen once.

The J gene is TRBJ2-2, the V gene TRBV19, with 8 bases aligning to TRBD1. Material: PBMCs or T cells enriched from blood (not recorded which). This receptor was obtained from a man aged 25 to 45 who had recovered from COVID-19. The CDR3 reads CASSMGQETGELFF. CDR3 nucleotide sequence: TGTGCCAGTAGTATGGGACAGGAGACCGGGGAGCTGTTTTTT.